Sequencing of this TCR beta chain was carried out in a study of T cell responses to AZD1222 COVID-19 vaccine. Notes on the study in general: The breadth and depth of Spike-specific TCRs increased once two AZD1222 doses had been given.

For this clone: Its antigen is still unknown.

The length of the CDR3 is 11 residues. V gave up 0 bases and J gave up 6 bases, with 5 bases separating them. Germline-derived CDR1 and CDR2 are DFQATT and SNEGSKA (reference sequence). Sequencing used immunoSEQ multiplex PCR; TCRdb keeps in-frame clones, though not all of them. The sample has some 200,000 clones; more than 70% are singletons. The sequence derives from an adult who received the AZD1222 COVID-19 vaccine. The gene calls are TRBV20-1 and TRBJ1-2, with D perhaps TRBD1 (5 bases). The sample consisted of peripheral blood, taken 28 days after the second AZD1222 dose. The CDR3 DNA reads as TGCAGTGCTAGAGAGGGGGATGGCTACACCTTC. Amino acids: CSAREGDGYTF.